This T cell receptor (beta chain) was retrieved from a study of memory B cells and T cells in multiple sclerosis. This CDR3 comprises 14 residues. CDR1 is SGDLS and CDR2 is YYNGEE in the germline V gene. The V gene lost 7 bases and the J gene lost 0 bases, with 11 bases spanning the gap. The table came from immunoSEQ multiplex PCR; TCRdb's copy has only in-frame clones and leaves some out. This table has more than 6,500 clones, around 50% appearing once. This chain uses TRBV9 with TRBJ2-4; D may be TRBD2 (6 bases). The sequencing input was memory (CD45RO+) CD8+ T cells from blood. This receptor was identified in a human donor with multiple sclerosis. The CDR3 DNA reads TGTGCCAGCGGCGCGGGACTAGCCAAAAACATTCAGTACTTC. As protein: CASGAGLAKNIQYF.